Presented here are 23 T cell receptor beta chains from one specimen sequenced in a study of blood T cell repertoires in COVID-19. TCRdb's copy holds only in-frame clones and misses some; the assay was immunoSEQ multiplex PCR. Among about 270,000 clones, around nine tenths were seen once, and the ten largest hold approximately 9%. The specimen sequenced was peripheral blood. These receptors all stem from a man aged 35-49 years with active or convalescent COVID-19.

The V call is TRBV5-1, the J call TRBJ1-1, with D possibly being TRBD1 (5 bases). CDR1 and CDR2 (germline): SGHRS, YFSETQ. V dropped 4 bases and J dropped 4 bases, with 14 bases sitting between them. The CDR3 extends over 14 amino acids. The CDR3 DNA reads TGCGCCAGCAGCGACCGACAGATCGGCACTGAAGCTTTCTTT. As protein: CASSDRQIGTEAFF.

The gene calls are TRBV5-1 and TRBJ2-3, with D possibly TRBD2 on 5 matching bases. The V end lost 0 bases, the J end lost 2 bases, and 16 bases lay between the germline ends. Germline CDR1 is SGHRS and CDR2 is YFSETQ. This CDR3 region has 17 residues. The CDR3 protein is CASSLEAARSPTDTQYF. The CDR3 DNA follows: TGCGCCAGCAGCTTGGAAGCGGCTCGATCCCCCACAGATACGCAGTATTTT.

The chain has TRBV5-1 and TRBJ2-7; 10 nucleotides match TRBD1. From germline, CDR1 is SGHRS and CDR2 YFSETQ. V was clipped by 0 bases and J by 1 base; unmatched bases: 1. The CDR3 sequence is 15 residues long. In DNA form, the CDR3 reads TGCGCCAGCAGCTTGGGACAGGGGGCTTCCTACGAGCAGTACTTC. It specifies CASSLGQGASYEQYF.

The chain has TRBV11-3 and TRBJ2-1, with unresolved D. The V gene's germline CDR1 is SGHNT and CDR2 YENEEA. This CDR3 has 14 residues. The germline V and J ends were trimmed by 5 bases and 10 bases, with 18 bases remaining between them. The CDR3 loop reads CASSNRLDEREQFF. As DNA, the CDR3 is TGTGCCAGCAGCAACCGACTCGACGAGCGCGAGCAGTTCTTC.

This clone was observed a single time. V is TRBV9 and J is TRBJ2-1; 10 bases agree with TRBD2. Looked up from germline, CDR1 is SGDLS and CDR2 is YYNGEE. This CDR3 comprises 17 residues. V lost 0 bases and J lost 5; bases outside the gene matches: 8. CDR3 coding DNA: TGTGCCAGCAGCGTAGATGGGGGACTAGCGAGGAACAATGAGCAGTTCTTC. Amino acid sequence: CASSVDGGLARNNEQFF.

CDR3 residues: CASSDSGGAYNEQFF. The DNA for the CDR3 is TGTGCCAGCAGTGATAGCGGGGGGGCCTACAATGAGCAGTTCTTC. J is TRBJ2-1 and V is TRBV7-3, with TRBD2 identical over 11 bases. CDR3 length: 15 amino acids. CDR1 is SGHTA, CDR2 FQGTGA, per germline. V lost 6 bases to trimming and J lost 2 bases; unmatched junction nucleotides: 3.

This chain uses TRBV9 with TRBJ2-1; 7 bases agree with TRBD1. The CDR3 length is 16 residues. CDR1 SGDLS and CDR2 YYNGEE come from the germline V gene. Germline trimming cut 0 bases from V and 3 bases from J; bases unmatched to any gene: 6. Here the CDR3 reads CASSVVQAGGYNEQFF. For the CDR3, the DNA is TGTGCCAGCAGCGTAGTCCAGGCAGGGGGCTACAATGAGCAGTTCTTC.

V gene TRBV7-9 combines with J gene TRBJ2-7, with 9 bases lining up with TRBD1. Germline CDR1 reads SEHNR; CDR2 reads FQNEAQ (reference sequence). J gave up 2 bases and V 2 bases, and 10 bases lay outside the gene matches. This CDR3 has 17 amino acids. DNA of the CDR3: TGTGCCAGCAGCTTAAACCTGCCGGGACAGGGTACCTACGAGCAGTACTTC. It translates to CASSLNLPGQGTYEQYF. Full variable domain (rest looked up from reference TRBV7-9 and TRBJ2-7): DTGVSQNPRHKITKRGQNVTFRCDPISEHNRLYWYRQTLGQGPEFLTYFQNEAQLEKSRLLSDRFSAERPKGSFSTLEIQRTEQGDSAMYLCASSLNLPGQGTYEQYFGPGTRLTVT.

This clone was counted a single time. The CDR3: CASSLDPDRPKYF. DNA for the CDR3: TGTGCCAGCAGCTTAGACCCCGACAGGCCTAAGTACTTC. The chain employs TRBV11-2 and TRBJ2-5; D is possibly TRBD1 (6 bases). The CDR3 covers 13 residues. V was pared by 0 bases and J by 12 bases, with 14 bases between. The V gene's germline CDR1 is SGHAT and CDR2 FQNNGV.

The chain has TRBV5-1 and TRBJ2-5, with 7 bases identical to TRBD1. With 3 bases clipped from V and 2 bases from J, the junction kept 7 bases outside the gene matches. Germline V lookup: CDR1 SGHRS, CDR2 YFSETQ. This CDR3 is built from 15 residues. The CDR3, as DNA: TGCGCCAGCAGCTCTTCGGGACAGTCGCAAGAGACCCAGTACTTC. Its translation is CASSSSGQSQETQYF.

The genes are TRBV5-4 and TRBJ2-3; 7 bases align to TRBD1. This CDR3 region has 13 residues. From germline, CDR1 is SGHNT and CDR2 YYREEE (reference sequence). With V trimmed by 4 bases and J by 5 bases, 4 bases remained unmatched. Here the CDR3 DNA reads TGTGCCAGCAGCCCACAGGGGAGAGATACGCAGTATTTT. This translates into CASSPQGRDTQYF.

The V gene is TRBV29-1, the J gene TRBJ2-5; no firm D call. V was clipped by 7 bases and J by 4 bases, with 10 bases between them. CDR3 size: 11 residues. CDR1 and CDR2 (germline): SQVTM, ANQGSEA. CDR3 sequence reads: CSAGSRETQYF. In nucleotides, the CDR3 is TGCAGCGCCGGGTCGAGAGAGACCCAGTACTTC.

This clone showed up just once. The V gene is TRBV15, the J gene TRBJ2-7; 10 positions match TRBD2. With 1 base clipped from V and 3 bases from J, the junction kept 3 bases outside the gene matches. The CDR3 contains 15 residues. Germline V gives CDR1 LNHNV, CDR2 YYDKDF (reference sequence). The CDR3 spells CATSRVGLAIYEQYF. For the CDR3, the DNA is TGTGCCACCAGCAGAGTGGGACTAGCGATCTACGAGCAGTACTTC.

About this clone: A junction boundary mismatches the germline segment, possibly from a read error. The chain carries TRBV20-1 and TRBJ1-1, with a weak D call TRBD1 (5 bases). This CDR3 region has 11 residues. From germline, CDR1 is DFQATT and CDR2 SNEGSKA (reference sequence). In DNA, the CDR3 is TGCAGTGCTAGAGGGGGGGTTAGTGCAGCTTTT. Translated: CSARGGVSAAF.

The CDR3 here is CASSLYGTGAHSGANVLTF. Written as DNA, the CDR3 is TGTGCCAGCAGCTTGTACGGGACAGGGGCACACTCTGGGGCCAACGTCCTGACTTTC. The V and J genes are TRBV5-6 and TRBJ2-6; 10 bases align to TRBD1. Germline V gene lookup returns CDR1 SGHDT and CDR2 YYEEEE. This CDR3 is built from 19 residues. The V gene end was trimmed by 1 base and the J gene end by 0 bases; junction bases not matched to a gene: 7.

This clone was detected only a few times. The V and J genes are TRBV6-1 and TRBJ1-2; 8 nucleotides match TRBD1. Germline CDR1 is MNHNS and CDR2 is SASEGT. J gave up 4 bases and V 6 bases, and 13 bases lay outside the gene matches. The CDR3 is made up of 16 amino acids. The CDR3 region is CASREPGQGATYGYTF. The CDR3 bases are TGTGCCAGCAGGGAACCTGGACAGGGCGCTACCTATGGCTACACCTTC.

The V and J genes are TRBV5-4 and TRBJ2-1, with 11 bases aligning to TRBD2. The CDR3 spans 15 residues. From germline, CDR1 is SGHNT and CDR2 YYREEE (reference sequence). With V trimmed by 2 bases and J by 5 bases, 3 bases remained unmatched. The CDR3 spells CASSFTSGSHNEQFF. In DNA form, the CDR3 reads TGTGCCAGCAGCTTCACTAGCGGGAGTCACAATGAGCAGTTCTTC.

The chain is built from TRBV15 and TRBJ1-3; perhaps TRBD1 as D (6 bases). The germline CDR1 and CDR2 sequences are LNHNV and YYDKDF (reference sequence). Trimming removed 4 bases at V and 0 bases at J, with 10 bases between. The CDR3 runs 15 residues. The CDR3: CATSTGQNSGNTIYF. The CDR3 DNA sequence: TGTGCCACCAGCACGGGACAAAACTCTGGAAACACCATATATTTT.

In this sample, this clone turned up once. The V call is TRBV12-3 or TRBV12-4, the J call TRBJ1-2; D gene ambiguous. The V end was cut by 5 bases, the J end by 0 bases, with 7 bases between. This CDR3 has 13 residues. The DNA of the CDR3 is TGTGCCAGCAGTCCTCAGTCTAACTATGGCTACACCTTC. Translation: CASSPQSNYGYTF.

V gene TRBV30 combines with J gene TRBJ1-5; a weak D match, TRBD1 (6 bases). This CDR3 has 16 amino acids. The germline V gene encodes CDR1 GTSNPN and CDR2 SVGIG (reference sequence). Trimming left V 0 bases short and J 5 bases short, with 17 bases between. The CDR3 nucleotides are TGTGCCTGGAGTGTAAGGGGCAGGGGTCCCTATCAGCCCCAGCATTTT. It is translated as CAWSVRGRGPYQPQHF.

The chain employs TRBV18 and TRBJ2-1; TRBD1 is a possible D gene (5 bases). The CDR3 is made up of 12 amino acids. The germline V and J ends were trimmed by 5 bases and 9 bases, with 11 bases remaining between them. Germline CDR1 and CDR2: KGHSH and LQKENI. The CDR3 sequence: CASSARGGEQFF. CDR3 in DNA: TGTGCCAGCTCAGCTAGGGGTGGTGAGCAGTTCTTC.

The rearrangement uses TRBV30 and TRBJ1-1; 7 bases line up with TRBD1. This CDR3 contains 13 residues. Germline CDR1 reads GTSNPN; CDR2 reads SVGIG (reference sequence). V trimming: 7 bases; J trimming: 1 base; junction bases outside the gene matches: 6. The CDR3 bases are TGTGCCTCAATAAGGACAGGGAACACTGAAGCTTTCTTT. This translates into CASIRTGNTEAFF.

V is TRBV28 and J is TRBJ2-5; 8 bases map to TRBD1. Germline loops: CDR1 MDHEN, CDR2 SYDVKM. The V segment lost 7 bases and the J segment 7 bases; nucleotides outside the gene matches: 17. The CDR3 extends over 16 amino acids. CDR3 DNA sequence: TGTGCCAGCACCTCCCCAGCGCAGGGGGCGAGAGGGACCCAGTACTTC. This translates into CASTSPAQGARGTQYF.